This T cell receptor beta chain was profiled in a study of glioma-infiltrating T cells. Study overall: Glioblastomas were WHO grade IV, sampled at first diagnosis; low-grade were grade II. Glioma patients had dexamethasone for six or fewer days before surgery.

This CDR3 is 15 amino acids long. In germline, CDR1 is MNHEY, CDR2 SMNVEV (reference sequence). V gave up 0 bases and J gave up 2 bases, with 11 bases separating them. The iRepertoire nested amplicon-rescue multiplex PCR amplified TCR alpha and beta CDR3s from RNA. MiXCR was run by TCRdb on the multiplex PCR reads, yielding one entry per CDR3 protein. Here the sample spans 400,000 or so distinct CDR3 sequences, less than 50% being singletons. This clonotype has a count of ten or more. This TCR came from a human donor with low-grade glioma or glioblastoma, undergoing nonglioma brain surgery, or in good health (not recorded which). The source material was glioma tissue, nonneoplastic brain tissue, or PBMCs (not recorded which). The chain couples TRBV27 to TRBJ2-7; D is uncertain. CDR3 residues: CASSLSPATPYEQYF. CDR3 nucleotide sequence: TGTGCCAGCAGTTTATCCCCGGCCACCCCCTACGAGCAGTACTTC.